These T cell receptor beta chains were read from a single sample in a study of cytomegalovirus exposure and HLA in healthy donors. TCRdb keeps only in-frame clones here, not all; method: immunoSEQ multiplex PCR. This table holds 110,000 to 150,000 clones, approximately 81% found once. Sequenced input: PBMCs. These receptors were collected from a boy between 2 and 10 years old in good health and CMV-seronegative. The CDR3 runs from the conserved cysteine through the conserved F or W. Fields, in order: V gene, J gene, D gene, clone size, CDR3 DNA, CDR3 protein. A D gene is named only where the DNA matches it firmly. Clone size appears in some rows only: once, few, many, or a class for an expanded clone.

>TRBV9|TRBJ2-3|-|-
TGTGCCAGCAGCGTAGATCTCAGCACAGATACGCAGTATTTT
CASSVDLSTDTQYF
>TRBV19|TRBJ2-2|TRBD1|-
TGTGCCACATTACAGGGGACCGGGGAGCTGTTTTTT
CATLQGTGELFF
>TRBV10-3|TRBJ2-2|TRBD1|-
TGTGCCATCAGGGGGGGACAGGGGGCCGCCGGGGAGCTGTTTTTT
CAIRGGQGAAGELFF
>TRBV6-5|TRBJ1-3|TRBD1|-
TGTGCCAGCAGTTACAGGGGGCCTGGAAACACCATATATTTT
CASSYRGPGNTIYF
>TRBV7-3|TRBJ1-1|-|-
TGTGCCAGCAGAGTACAGGAGAACACTGAAGCTTTCTTT
CASRVQENTEAFF
>TRBV7-9|TRBJ2-2|-|-
TGTGCCAGCAGCTTGGAAGGGGTTGGGAACACCGGGGAGCTGTTTTTT
CASSLEGVGNTGELFF
>TRBV18|TRBJ1-2|TRBD1|-
TGTGCCAGCTCACCCACTGACAGGGGGCTCGGCTACACCTTC
CASSPTDRGLGYTF
>TRBV5-1|TRBJ2-5|-|-
TGCGCCAGCAGCTTAGGGACTTATCAAGAGACCCAGTACTTC
CASSLGTYQETQYF
>TRBV11-2|TRBJ1-6|TRBD1|-
TGTGCCAGCAGCTTAGGACAAGCAGGGGGCGCGTCACCCCTCCACTTT
CASSLGQAGGASPLHF
>TRBV4-1|TRBJ1-5|-|-
TGCGCCAGCAGCCTGAGGGTTGGGTTTTCGGAGCCCCAGCATTTT
CASSLRVGFSEPQHF
>TRBV5-6|TRBJ1-5|-|-
TGTGCCAGCAGCTTGGGCAGCAGGGTTCAGCCCCAGCATTTT
CASSLGSRVQPQHF
>TRBV4-3|TRBJ2-2|-|once
TGCGCCAGCAGCCAAGGACTCTTCTTCTTCTCGGAAACGGGCACCGGGGAGCTGTTTTTT
CASSQGLFFFSETGTGELFF
>TRBV6-4|TRBJ1-2|-|-
TGTGCCAGCAGTGTAGACAGAAACTATGGCTACACCTTC
CASSVDRNYGYTF